This T cell receptor beta chain was captured in a study of shared T cell receptors in the human thymus. TCRdb's copy holds only in-frame clones and misses some; the assay was immunoSEQ multiplex PCR. The data hold under 700,000 clones, with around three quarters observed a single time. The CDR3 runs 16 residues. The germline CDR1 and CDR2 sequences are MGHRA and YSYEKL. With V trimmed by 3 bases and J by 7 bases, 12 bases remained unmatched. These sequences were also reported in another study, on human thymus T cells. That study reports: Thymic tissue was derived from resections collected during corrective heart surgery. Thymic and blood repertoires appeared to carry a bias in their V and J gene usage. Highly overlapping thymic repertoires in unrelated individuals were reported by related research.

Sequencing was done on a sample of thymocytes. This clonotype was obtained from a boy younger than two with a congenital heart defect. The chain employs TRBV4-1 and TRBJ2-1; 7 bases are a match to TRBD2. The CDR3 coding sequence is TGCGCCAGCAGCCAGGCGTGGAGGGAGGGCCGGAATGAGCAGTTCTTC. It is translated as CASSQAWREGRNEQFF.